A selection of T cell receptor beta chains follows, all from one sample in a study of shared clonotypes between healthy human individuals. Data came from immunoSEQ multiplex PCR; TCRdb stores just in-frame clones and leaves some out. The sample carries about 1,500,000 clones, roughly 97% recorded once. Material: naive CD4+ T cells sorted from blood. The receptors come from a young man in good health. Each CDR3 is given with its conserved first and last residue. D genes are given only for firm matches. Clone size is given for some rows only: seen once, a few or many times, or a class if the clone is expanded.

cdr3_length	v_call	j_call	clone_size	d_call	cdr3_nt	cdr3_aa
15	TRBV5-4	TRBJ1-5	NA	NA	TGTGCCAGCAGCGCAGGGAAAAATAGCAATCAGCCCCAGCATTTT	CASSAGKNSNQPQHF
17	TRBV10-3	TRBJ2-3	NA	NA	TGTGCCATCAGTGACCCAACACTAGTGGTATTCGCAGATACGCAGTATTTT	CAISDPTLVVFADTQYF
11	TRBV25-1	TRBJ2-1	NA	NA	TGTGCCAGCAGTGTTGGGAGTGAGCAGTTCTTC	CASSVGSEQFF
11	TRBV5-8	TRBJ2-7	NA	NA	TGTGCCAGCAGCTTAACTTACGAGCAGTACTTC	CASSLTYEQYF
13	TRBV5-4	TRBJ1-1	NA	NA	TGTGCCAGCAGCTTCGCAGGGTTTACTGAAGCTTTCTTT	CASSFAGFTEAFF
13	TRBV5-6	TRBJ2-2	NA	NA	TGTGCCAGCAGCTTGGGTCTTCCCGGGGAGCTGTTTTTT	CASSLGLPGELFF
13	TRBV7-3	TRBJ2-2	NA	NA	TGTGCCAGCAGCTTTCGAGGTACCGGGGAGCTGTTTTTT	CASSFRGTGELFF
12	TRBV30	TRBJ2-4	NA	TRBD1	TGTGCCTTAGGACAGGGGTCAAGCATTCAGTACTTC	CALGQGSSIQYF
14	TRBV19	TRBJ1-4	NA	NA	TGTGCCAGTAGGCCGGAGGCAACTAATGAAAAACTGTTTTTT	CASRPEATNEKLFF
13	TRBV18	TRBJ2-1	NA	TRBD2	TGTGCCAGCTCACCAGGACTAGCAGAATACCAGTTCTTC	CASSPGLAEYQFF
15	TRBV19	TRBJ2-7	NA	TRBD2	TGTGCCAGTAGTATTTCCACTAGCGGGACCTACGAGCAGTACTTC	CASSISTSGTYEQYF
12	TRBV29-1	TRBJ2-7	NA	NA	TGCAGCGTTGCTCCAAGCTCCTACGAGCAGTACTTC	CSVAPSSYEQYF
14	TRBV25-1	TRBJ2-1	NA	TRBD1	TGTGCCAGCAGTGAAGCAGGGGGCTGGAATGAGCAGTTCTTC	CASSEAGGWNEQFF
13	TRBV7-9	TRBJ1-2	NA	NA	TGTGCCAGCAGCTTAGCTAAGACACGCGGCTACACCTTC	CASSLAKTRGYTF
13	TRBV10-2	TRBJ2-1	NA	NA	TGCGCCAGCACTGCGGTTAGCTACAATGAGCAGTTCTTC	CASTAVSYNEQFF
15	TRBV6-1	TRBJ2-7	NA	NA	TGTGCCAGCAGTGAGCCCCACATCTACCACTACGAGCAGTACTTC	CASSEPHIYHYEQYF
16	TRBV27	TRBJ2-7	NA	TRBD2	TGTGCCAGCAGCACTCTACGGGGGGCGGGAGGTTACGAGCAGTACTTC	CASSTLRGAGGYEQYF
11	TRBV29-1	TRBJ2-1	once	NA	TGCAGCGGTAGGAAAATTGCTGAGCAGTTCTTC	CSGRKIAEQFF
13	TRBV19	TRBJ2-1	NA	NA	TGTGCCAGTAGTTTCGGGACATACAATGAGCAGTTCTTC	CASSFGTYNEQFF
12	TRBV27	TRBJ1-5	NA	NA	TGTGCCAGCAGTTTAACGGGTCAGCCCCAGCATTTT	CASSLTGQPQHF
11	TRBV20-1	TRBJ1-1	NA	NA	TGCAGTGCTAGAGGGACAATTGAAGCTTTCTTT	CSARGTIEAFF
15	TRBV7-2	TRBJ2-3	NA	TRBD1	TGTGCCAGCAGCTTTGACAGGGCCCGCACAGATACGCAGTATTTT	CASSFDRARTDTQYF
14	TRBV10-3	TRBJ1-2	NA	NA	TGTGCCATCAGTGGTAGGACAGAGAACTATGGCTACACCTTC	CAISGRTENYGYTF
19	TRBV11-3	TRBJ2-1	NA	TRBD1	TGTGCCAGCAGCTTAGGGGAACAGGGGTTTAACCCTTTTGAGAATGAGCAGTTCTTC	CASSLGEQGFNPFENEQFF
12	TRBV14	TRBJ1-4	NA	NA	TGTGCCAGCAGCCATTTCTCGGAAAAACTGTTTTTT	CASSHFSEKLFF